This T cell receptor (beta chain) appears in the sequencing data of a study of blood T cells in healthy people across ages. Using a J-beta primer mix together with a sample-barcoded 5' primer, a second PCR was run for 7 to 11 cycles. TCRdb re-called the 5' RACE reads through MiXCR, storing one row per CDR3 protein. The sample contains around 940,000 distinct CDR3 sequences, about 51% of which appear only once. CDR3 size: 15 residues. V was clipped by 8 bases and J by 4 bases, with 19 bases between them. Germline CDR1 reads LGHDT; CDR2 reads YNNKEL (reference sequence). J is TRBJ2-3 and V is TRBV3-1; possibly TRBD2 for D (6 bases). The sample comprised blood. The clonotype comes from a woman aged 55-70 years in good health. As DNA, the CDR3 is TGTGCCAGCCGAGGAGCTCGGGGGTTACCAGATACGCAGTATTTT. It translates to CASRGARGLPDTQYF.